The present TCR beta chain was sequenced within a study of T cells in localized non-small cell lung cancer. Clones were sequenced by immunoSEQ multiplex PCR, and TCRdb holds only the in-frame ones, with some missing. The sample lists under 50,000 clones; roughly nine tenths were seen once. This clone was counted a few times. What it recognizes is unknown. Study results and limitations: Because sequencing included only one region (of the tumor), heterogeneity remains possible. The appearance of a median about 62 of the top 100 tumor clones was seen in adjacent lung. Tumor showed lower T cell clonality than uninvolved adjacent lung, where it was highest.

This CDR3 is 14 amino acids long. The germline gives CDR1 SGHVS, CDR2 FNYEAQ. V was trimmed by 4 bases and J by 1 base, leaving 10 bases between them. The chain carries TRBV7-6 and TRBJ2-5, with D perhaps TRBD1 or TRBD2 (6 bases each). The source was PBMCs, collected before any cancer treatment. The clonotype was recovered from a man aged 40 to 69 with stage II lung adenocarcinoma. CDR3: CASSSGGIQETQYF. For the CDR3, the DNA is TGTGCCAGCAGCTCCGGGGGCATCCAAGAGACCCAGTACTTC. The full variable domain, completed using reference TRBV7-6 and TRBJ2-5, is GAGVSQSPRYKVTKRGQDVALRCDPISGHVSLYWYRQALGQGPEFLTYFNYEAQQDKSGLPNDRFSAERPEGSISTLTIQRTEQRDSAMYRCASSSGGIQETQYFGPGTRLLVL.